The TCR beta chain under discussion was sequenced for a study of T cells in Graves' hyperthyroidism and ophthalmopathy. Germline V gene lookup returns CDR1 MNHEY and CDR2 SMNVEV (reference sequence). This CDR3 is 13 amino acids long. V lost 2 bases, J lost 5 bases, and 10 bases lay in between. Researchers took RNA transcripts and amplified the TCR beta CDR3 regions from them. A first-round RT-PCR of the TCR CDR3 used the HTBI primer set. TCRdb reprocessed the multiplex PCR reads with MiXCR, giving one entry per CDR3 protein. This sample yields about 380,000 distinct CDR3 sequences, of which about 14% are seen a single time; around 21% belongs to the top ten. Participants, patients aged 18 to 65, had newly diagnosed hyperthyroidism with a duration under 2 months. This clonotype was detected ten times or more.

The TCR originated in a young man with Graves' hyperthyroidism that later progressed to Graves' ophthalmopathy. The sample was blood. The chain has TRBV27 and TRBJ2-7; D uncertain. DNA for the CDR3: TGTGCCAGCAGTTTAGTCTCGGGCCACGAGCAGTACTTC. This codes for CASSLVSGHEQYF.